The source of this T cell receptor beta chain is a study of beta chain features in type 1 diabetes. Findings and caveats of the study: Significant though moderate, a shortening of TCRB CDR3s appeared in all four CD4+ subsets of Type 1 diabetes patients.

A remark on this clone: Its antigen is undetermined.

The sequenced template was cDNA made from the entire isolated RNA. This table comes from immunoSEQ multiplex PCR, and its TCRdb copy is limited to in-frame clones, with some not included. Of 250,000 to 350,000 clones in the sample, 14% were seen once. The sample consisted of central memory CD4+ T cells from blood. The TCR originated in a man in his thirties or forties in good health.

The CDR3 sequence: CSVDPGQGAGELFF. The CDR3 DNA reads TGCAGCGTTGATCCGGGACAGGGTGCCGGGGAGCTGTTTTTT. The rearrangement uses TRBV29-1 and TRBJ2-2, with TRBD1 matching over 9 bases. This CDR3 has 14 amino acids. The germline V gene encodes CDR1 SQVTM and CDR2 ANQGSEA. The V and J ends lost 3 bases and 6 bases, in that order; junction bases with no gene match: 5.